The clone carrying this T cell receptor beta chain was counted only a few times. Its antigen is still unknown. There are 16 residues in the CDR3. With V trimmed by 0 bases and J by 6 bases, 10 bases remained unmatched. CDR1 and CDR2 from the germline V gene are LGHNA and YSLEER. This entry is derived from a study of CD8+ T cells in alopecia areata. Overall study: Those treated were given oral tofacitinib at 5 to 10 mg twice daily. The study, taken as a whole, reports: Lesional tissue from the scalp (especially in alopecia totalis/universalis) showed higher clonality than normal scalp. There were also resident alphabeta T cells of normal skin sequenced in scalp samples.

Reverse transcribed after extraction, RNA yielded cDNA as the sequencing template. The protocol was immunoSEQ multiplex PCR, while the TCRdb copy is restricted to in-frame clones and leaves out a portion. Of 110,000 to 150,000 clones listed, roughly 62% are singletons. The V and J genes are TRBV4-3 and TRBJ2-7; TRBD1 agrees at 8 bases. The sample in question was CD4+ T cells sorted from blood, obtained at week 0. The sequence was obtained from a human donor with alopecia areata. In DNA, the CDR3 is TGCGCCAGCAGCCAAGAAGGGGGGACAGGCGTCTCCGAGCAGTACTTC. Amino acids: CASSQEGGTGVSEQYF.